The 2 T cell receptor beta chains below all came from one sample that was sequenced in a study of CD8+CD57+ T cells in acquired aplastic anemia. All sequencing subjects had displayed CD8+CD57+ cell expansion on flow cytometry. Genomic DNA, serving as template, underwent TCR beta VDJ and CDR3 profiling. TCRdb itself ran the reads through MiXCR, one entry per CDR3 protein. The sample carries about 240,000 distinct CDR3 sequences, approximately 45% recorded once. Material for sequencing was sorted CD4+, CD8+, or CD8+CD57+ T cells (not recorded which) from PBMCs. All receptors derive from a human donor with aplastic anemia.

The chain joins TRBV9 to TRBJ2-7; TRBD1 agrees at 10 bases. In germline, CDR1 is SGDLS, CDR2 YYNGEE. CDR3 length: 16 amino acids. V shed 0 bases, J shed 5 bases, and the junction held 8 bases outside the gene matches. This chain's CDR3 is CASSVAIRDRGDEQYF. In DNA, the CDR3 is TGTGCCAGCAGCGTAGCTATCCGGGACAGGGGCGACGAGCAGTACTTC. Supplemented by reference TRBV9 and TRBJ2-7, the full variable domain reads DSGVTQTPKHLITATGQRVTLRCSPRSGDLSVYWYQQSLDQGLQFLIQYYNGEERAKGNILERFSAQQFPDLHSELNLSSLELGDSALYFCASSVAIRDRGDEQYFGPGTRLTVT.

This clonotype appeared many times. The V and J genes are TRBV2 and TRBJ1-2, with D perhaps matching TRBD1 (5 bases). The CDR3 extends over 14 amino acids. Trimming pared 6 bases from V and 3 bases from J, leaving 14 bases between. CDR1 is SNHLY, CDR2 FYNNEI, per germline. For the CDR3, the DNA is TGTGCCAGCAGGGGCCAAGGGGAATACTATGGCTACACCTTC. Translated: CASRGQGEYYGYTF.